This note documents a single TCR beta chain sequence. Its antigen remains unknown. Exclusion applied to patients with autoimmune disease history or systemic immunosuppression. These data are taken from a study of OX40 agonist ivuxolimab in advanced cancers. Study details: Patients received intravenous ivuxolimab every 2 weeks at 0.01 to 10 mg/kg. Study-level results: Some nonresponders also had low normalized T-cell clonal expansion.

Trimming took off 7 bases at V and 3 bases at J, with 12 bases between the two ends. Germline CDR1 and CDR2: LNHDA and SQIVND (reference sequence). CDR3 size: 13 residues. The table came from immunoSEQ multiplex PCR; TCRdb's copy has only in-frame clones and leaves some out. The table records around 97,000 clones, roughly nine tenths of them present only once. The source was CD4+ or CD8+ T cells sorted from blood, collected in a trial of the OX40 agonist ivuxolimab. The J gene is TRBJ1-1, the V gene TRBV19; D unclear. The TCR sequence derives from an adult with an advanced solid tumor such as melanoma, head and neck, liver or kidney cancer. CDR3 amino acids: CASTADLYTEAFF. The CDR3 DNA reads TGTGCCAGTACCGCGGATCTTTACACTGAAGCTTTCTTT.